The following is a TCR beta chain sequence with its context. Within the sample, other DNA sequences also encode this same CDR3. The CDR3 has 13 amino acids. V was pared by 4 bases and J by 6 bases, with 2 bases of the junction left unmatched. Germline lookup yields CDR1 SGHRS and CDR2 YFSETQ. These data come from a study of blood T cell repertoires in COVID-19. Authors' methods: Researchers report that nucleated cell counts were estimated from reference gene primer amplification. Method: immunoSEQ multiplex PCR; TCRdb's copy keeps in-frame clones and lacks some. V, J and clone size reflect that table, while D and trimming were determined from the DNA. This table holds a few hundred thousand clones, around 84% found once.

The sequenced material came from peripheral blood. This receptor was identified in a woman in her seventies with active or convalescent COVID-19. The chain uses TRBV5-1 and TRBJ1-2; 11 positions match TRBD1. CDR3 bases: TGCGCCAGCAGCCTGGGACAGGGGGATGGCTACACCTTC. It specifies CASSLGQGDGYTF.